This note documents a single T cell receptor (beta chain) sequence. These data belong to a study of cytomegalovirus exposure and HLA in healthy donors. The PCR made use of 60 Vbeta and 13 Jbeta primers. The protocol was immunoSEQ multiplex PCR, while the TCRdb copy is restricted to in-frame clones and leaves out a portion. Among fewer than 200,000 clones listed, less than 85% were seen once. Germline CDR1 and CDR2: SGHTA and FQGNSA. The ends were cut back, 3 bases at V and 6 bases at J, with 11 bases in the middle. The CDR3 has 14 amino acids. What was sequenced was PBMCs. The sequence was collected from a man aged 35 to 55 in good health and CMV-seronegative. The V and J genes are TRBV7-2 and TRBJ1-4, with D tentatively TRBD1 (6 bases). CDR3 bases: TGTGCCAGCAGCTTGGGTCAGGGGCATGAAAAACTGTTTTTT. Encoded protein: CASSLGQGHEKLFF.